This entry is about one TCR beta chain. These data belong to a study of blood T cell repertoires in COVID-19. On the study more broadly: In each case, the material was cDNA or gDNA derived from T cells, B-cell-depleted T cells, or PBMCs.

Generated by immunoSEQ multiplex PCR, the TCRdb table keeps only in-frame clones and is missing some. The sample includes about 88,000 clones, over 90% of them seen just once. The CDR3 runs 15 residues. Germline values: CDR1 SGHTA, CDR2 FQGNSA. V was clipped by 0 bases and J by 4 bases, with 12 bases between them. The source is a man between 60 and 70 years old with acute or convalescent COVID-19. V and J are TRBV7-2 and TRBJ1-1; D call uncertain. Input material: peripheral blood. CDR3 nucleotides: TGTGCCAGCAGCTTAGCGGGGTCCGGGAGCACTGAAGCTTTCTTT. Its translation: CASSLAGSGSTEAFF.